This TCR beta chain came from a study of brain T cells in children with intractable seizures. Findings of the study overall: Pre-surgery blood may have been undersampled, hiding some clones.

Germline V CDR1 and CDR2: SGDLS, YYNGEE. The CDR3 covers 13 residues. The germline V and J ends were trimmed by 1 base and 7 bases, with 11 bases remaining between them. Concerning this clone: Its specificity is not known.

Clones were read by immunoSEQ multiplex PCR, and TCRdb kept only the in-frame ones, dropping some. Counted here are under 400,000 clones, 93% occurring once; the ten biggest clones make up about 6%. The time point is: blood from clinic visit 5 months post-surgery; TSC patient then seizure free. The sequenced cases were selected for having the highest brain T cell transcript signatures. At least one anti-epileptic drug was given before surgery. This specimen was peripheral blood, taken approximately 5 months after surgery. J is TRBJ1-1 and V is TRBV9; D unclear. The sequence was obtained from a boy under two years old with tuberous sclerosis and intractable seizures. The CDR3 DNA sequence: TGTGCCAGCAGCGTAAGGGTTCTGGATGAAGCTTTCTTT. As protein: CASSVRVLDEAFF.